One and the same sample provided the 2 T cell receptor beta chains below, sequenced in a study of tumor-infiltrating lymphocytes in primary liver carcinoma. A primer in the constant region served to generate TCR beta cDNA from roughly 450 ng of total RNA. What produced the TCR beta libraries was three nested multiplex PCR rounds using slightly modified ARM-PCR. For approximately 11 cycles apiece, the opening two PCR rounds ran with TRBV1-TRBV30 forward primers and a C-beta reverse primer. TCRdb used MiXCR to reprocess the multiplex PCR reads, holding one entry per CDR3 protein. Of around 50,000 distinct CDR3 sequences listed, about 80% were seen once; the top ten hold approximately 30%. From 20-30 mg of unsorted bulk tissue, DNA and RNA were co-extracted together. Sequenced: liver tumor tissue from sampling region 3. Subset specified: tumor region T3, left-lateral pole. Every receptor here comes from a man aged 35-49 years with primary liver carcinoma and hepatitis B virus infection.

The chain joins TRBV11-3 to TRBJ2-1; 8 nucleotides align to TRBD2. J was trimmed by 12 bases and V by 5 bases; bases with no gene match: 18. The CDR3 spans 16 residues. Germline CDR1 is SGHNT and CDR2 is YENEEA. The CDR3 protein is CASSLSGTSGRGGQFF. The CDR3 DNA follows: TGTGCCAGCAGCCTATCAGGGACTAGTGGGAGAGGTGGGCAGTTCTTC.

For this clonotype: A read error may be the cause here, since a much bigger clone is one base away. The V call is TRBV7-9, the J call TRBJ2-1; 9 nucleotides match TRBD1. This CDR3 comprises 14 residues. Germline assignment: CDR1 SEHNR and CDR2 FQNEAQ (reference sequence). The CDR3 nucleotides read TGTGCCAGCACCTCGGGACAGGGCGACAATGAGCAGCTCTTC. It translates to CASTSGQGDNEQLF.